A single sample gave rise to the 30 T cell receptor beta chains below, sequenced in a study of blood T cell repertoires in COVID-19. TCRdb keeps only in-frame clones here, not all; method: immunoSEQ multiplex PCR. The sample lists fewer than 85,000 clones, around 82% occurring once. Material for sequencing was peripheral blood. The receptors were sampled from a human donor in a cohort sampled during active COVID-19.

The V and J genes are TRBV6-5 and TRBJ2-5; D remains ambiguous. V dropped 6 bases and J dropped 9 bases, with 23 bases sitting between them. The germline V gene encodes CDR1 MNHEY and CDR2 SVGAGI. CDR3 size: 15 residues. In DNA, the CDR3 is TGTGCCAGCAGAAGACTTAGGTTGAGCTTAGGTTCCCAGTACTTC. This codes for CASRRLRLSLGSQYF.

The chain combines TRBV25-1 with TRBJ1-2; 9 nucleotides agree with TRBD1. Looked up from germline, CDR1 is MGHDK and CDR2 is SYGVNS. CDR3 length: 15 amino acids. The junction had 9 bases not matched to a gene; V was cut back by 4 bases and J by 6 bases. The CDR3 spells CASSGRGQGSHGYTF. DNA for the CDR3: TGTGCCAGCAGTGGTCGGGGACAGGGAAGCCATGGCTACACCTTC.

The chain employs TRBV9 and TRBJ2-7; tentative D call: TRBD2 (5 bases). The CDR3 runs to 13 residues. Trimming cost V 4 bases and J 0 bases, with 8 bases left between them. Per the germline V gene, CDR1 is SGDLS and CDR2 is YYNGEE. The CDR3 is CASSPRDSYEQYF. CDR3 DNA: TGTGCCAGCAGCCCTCGGGACTCCTACGAGCAGTACTTC.

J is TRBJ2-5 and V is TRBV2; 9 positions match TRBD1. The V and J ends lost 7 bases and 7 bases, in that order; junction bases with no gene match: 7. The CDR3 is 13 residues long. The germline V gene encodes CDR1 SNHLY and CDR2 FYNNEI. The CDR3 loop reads CASMEGQGGTQYF. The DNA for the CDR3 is TGTGCCAGCATGGAGGGACAGGGAGGGACCCAGTACTTC.

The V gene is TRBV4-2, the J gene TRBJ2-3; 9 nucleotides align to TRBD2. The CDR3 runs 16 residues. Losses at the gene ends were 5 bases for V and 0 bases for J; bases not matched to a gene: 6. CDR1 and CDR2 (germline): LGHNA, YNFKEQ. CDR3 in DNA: TGTGCCAGCAGCACAATAGCGGGGGACAGCACAGATACGCAGTATTTT. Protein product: CASSTIAGDSTDTQYF.

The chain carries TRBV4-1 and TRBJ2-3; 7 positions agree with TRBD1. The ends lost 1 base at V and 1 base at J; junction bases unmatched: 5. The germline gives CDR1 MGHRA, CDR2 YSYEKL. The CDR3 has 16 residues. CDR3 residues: CASSQGQGRRTDTQYF. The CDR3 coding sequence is TGCGCCAGCAGCCAAGGACAGGGAAGGCGCACAGATACGCAGTATTTT.

CDR3 region: CASSAQGGNTIYF. CDR3 DNA: TGTGCCAGCAGTGCACAGGGTGGAAACACCATATATTTT. The V call is TRBV6-6, the J call TRBJ1-3; D perhaps matches TRBD1 (6 bases). CDR1 and CDR2 (germline): MNHNY, SVGAGI (reference sequence). The V end was cut by 5 bases, the J end by 3 bases, with 8 bases between. CDR3 length equals 13 residues.

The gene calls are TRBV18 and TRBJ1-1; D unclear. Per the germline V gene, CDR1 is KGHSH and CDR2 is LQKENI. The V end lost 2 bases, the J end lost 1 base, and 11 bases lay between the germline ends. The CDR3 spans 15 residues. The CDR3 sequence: CASSPTEGKNTEAFF. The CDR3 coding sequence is TGTGCCAGCTCACCAACGGAGGGTAAGAACACTGAAGCTTTCTTT.

The CDR3 loop reads CASSLAGKIQFF. In DNA, the CDR3 is TGTGCCAGCAGCTTGGCGGGGAAAATTCAGTTCTTC. The gene calls are TRBV5-6 and TRBJ2-1; D may be TRBD2 (5 bases). V shed 0 bases and J shed 13 bases, with 11 bases lying between them. Germline CDR1 is SGHDT and CDR2 is YYEEEE. This CDR3 spans 12 amino acids.

The CDR3 spells CASSPPGRGLLDTQYF. The CDR3, as DNA: TGTGCCAGCAGCCCTCCCGGCAGGGGCCTGTTGGACACGCAGTATTTT. The chain links TRBV9 to TRBJ2-3; maybe TRBD1 (6 bases). Germline values: CDR1 SGDLS, CDR2 YYNGEE. The CDR3 length is 16 residues. Trimming shortened V by 4 bases and J by 9 bases, and 24 bases separated the two germline ends.

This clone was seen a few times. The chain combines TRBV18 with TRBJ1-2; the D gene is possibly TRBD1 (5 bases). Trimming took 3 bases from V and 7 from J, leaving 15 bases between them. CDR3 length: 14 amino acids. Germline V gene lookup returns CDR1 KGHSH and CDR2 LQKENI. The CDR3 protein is CASSPETEIGGYTF. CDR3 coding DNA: TGTGCCAGCTCACCGGAGACAGAGATAGGTGGCTACACCTTC. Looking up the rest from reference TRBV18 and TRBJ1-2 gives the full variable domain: NAGVMQNPRHLVRRRGQEARLRCSPMKGHSHVYWYRQLPEEGLKFMVYLQKENIIDESGMPKERFSAEFPKEGPSILRIQQVVRGDSAAYFCASSPETEIGGYTFGSGTRLTVV.

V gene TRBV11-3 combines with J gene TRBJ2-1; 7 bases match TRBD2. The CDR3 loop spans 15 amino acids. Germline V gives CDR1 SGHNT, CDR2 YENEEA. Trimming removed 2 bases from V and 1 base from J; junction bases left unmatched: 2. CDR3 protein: CASSLSSGSYNEQFF. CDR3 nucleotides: TGTGCCAGCAGCTTATCTAGCGGATCCTACAATGAGCAGTTCTTC.

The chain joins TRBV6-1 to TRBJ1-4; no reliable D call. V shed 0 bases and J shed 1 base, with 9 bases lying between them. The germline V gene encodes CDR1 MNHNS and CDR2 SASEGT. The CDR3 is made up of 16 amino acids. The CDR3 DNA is TGTGCCAGCAGTGAAGCGCCGAGGCAAACTAATGAAAAACTGTTTTTT. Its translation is CASSEAPRQTNEKLFF.

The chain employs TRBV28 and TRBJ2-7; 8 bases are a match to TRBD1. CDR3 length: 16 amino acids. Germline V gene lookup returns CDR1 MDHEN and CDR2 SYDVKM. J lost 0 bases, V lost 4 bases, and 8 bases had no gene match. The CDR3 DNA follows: TGTGCCAGCAGTTCCCCCTCCGGGACAGGCTCCTACGAGCAGTACTTC. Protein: CASSSPSGTGSYEQYF.

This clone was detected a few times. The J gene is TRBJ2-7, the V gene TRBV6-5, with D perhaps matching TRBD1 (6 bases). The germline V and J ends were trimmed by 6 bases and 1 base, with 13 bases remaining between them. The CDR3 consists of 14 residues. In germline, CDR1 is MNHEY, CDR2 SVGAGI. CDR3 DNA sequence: TGTGCCAGCAGGTCCTACGGACAGTCCTACGAGCAGTACTTC. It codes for CASRSYGQSYEQYF.

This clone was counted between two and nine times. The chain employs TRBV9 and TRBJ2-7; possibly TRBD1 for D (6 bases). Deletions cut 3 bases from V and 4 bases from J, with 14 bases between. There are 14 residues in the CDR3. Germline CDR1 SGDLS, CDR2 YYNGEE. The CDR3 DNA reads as TGTGCCAGCAGCGGACGACAGGACGCTTACGAGCAGTACTTC. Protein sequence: CASSGRQDAYEQYF.

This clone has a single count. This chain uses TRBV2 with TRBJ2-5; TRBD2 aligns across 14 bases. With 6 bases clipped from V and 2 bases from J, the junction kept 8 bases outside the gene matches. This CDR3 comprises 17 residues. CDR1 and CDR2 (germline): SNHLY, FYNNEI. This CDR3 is CASRPGTSGGAQETQYF. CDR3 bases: TGTGCCAGCAGACCCGGGACTAGCGGGGGCGCGCAAGAGACCCAGTACTTC.

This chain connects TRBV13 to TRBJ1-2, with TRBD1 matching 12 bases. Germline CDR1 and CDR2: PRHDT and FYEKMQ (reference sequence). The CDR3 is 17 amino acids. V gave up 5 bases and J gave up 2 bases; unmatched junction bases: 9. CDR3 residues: CASSPGTGGERNYGYTF. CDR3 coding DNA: TGTGCCAGCAGCCCCGGGACAGGGGGCGAGAGGAACTATGGCTACACCTTC.

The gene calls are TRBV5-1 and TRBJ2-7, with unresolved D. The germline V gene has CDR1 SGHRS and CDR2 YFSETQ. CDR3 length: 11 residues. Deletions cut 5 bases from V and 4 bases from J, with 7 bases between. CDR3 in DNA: TGCGCCAGCAGTGGGCAGTACGAGCAGTACTTC. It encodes CASSGQYEQYF. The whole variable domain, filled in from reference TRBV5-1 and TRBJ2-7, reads KAGVTQTPRYLIKTRGQQVTLSCSPISGHRSVSWYQQTPGQGLQFLFEYFSETQRNKGNFPGRFSGRQFSNSRSEMNVSTLELGDSALYLCASSGQYEQYFGPGTRLTVT.

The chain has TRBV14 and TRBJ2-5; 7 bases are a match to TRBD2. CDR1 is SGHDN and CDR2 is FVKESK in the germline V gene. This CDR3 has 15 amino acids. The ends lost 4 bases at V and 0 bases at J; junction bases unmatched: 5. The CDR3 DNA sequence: TGTGCCAGCAGCCCACTAGCGTCTTACCAAGAGACCCAGTACTTC. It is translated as CASSPLASYQETQYF.

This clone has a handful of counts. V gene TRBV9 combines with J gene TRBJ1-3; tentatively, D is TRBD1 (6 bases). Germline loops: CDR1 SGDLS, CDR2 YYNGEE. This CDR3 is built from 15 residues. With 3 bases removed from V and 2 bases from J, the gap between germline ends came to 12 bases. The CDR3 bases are TGTGCCAGCAGCGCCGGAAGGACAGCTGGAAACACCATATATTTT. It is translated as CASSAGRTAGNTIYF.

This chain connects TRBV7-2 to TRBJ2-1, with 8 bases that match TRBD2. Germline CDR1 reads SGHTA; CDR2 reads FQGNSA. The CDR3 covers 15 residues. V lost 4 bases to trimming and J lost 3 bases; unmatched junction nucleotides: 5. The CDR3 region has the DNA TGTGCCAGCAGCTCAAGCGGGGGCCGCTACAATGAGCAGTTCTTC. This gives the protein CASSSSGGRYNEQFF.

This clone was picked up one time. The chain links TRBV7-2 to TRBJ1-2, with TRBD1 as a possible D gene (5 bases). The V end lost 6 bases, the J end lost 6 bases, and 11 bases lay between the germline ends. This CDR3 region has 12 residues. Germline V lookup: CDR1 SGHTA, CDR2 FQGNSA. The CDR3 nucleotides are TGTGCCAGCAGTTTGGGGGGGGATGGCTACACCTTC. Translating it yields CASSLGGDGYTF. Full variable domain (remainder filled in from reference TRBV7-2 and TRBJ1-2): GAGVSQSPSNKVTEKGKDVELRCDPISGHTALYWYRQSLGQGLEFLIYFQGNSAPDKSGLPSDRFSAERTGGSVSTLTIQRTQQEDSAVYLCASSLGGDGYTFGSGTRLTVV.

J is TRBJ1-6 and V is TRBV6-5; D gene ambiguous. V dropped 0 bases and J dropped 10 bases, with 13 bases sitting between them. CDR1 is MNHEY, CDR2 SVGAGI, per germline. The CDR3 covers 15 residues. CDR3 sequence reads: CASSYSTGVDSPLHF. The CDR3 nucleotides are TGTGCCAGCAGTTACTCGACCGGGGTCGACTCACCCCTCCACTTT.

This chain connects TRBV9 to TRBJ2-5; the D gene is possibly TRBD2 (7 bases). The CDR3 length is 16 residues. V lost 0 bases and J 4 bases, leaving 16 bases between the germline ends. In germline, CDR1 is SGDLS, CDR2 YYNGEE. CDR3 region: CASSVGGGAQGETQYF. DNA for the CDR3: TGTGCCAGCAGCGTAGGAGGGGGGGCCCAAGGAGAGACCCAGTACTTC.

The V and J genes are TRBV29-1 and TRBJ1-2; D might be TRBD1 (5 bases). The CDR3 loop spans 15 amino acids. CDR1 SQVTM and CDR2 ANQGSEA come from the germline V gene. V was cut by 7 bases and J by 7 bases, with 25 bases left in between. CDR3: CSAQTPGGMASGYTF. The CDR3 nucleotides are TGCAGCGCCCAAACCCCTGGGGGGATGGCCAGTGGCTACACCTTC. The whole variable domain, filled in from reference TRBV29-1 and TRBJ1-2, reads SAVISQKPSRDICQRGTSLTIQCQVDSQVTMMFWYRQQPGQSLTLIATANQGSEATYESGFVIDKFPISRPNLTFSTLTVSNMSPEDSSIYLCSAQTPGGMASGYTFGSGTRLTVV.

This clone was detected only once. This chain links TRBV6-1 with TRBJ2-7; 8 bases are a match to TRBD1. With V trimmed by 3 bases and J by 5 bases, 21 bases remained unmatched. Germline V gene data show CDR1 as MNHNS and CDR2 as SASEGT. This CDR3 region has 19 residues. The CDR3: CASSDYPGTGGPNADEQYF. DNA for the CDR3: TGTGCCAGCAGTGATTATCCGGGGACAGGAGGTCCTAACGCCGACGAGCAGTACTTC.

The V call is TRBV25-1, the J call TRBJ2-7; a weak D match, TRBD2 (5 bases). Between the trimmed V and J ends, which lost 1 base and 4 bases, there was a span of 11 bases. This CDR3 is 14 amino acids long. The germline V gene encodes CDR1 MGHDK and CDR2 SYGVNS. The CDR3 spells CASSESLGGYEQYF. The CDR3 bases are TGTGCCAGCAGTGAATCCCTCGGAGGTTACGAGCAGTACTTC.

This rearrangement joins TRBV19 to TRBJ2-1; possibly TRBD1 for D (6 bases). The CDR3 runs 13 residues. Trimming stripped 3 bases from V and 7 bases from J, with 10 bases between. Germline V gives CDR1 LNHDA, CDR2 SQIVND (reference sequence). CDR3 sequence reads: CASSMDRRNEQFF. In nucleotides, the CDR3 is TGTGCCAGTAGTATGGACAGAAGGAATGAGCAGTTCTTC.

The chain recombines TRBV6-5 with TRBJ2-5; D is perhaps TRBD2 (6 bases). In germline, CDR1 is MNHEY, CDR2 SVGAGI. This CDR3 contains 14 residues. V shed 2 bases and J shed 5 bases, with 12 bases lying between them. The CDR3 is CASSYGTSFETQYF. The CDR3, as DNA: TGTGCCAGCAGTTACGGGACTTCCTTCGAGACCCAGTACTTC.